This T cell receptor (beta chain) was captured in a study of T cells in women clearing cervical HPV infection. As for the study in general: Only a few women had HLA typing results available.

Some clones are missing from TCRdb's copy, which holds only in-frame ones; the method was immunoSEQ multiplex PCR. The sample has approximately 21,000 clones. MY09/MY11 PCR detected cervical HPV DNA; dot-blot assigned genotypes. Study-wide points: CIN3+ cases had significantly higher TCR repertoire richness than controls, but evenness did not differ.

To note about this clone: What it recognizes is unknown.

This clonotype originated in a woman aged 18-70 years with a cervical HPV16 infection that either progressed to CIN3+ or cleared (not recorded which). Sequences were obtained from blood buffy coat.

CDR3 bases read: TGTGCCAGTACCAGCGGGAGTCGAACAGATACC. As protein: CASTSGSRTDT. The whole CDR3 region reads CASTSGSRTDTYTF. This chain links TRBV19 with TRBJ1-2; D ambiguous. From the germline J gene comes the end of the CDR3, since the read stops 3 residues before it. The CDR3 loop spans 14 amino acids. The germline V gene encodes CDR1 LNHDA and CDR2 SQIVND (reference sequence).